Listed here are 18 T cell receptor beta chains from one sample, sequenced in a study of T cells in Graves' hyperthyroidism and ophthalmopathy. Template material for amplifying TCR beta CDR3 regions consisted of RNA transcripts. The study used the HTBI primer set for a first-round RT-PCR of the TCR CDR3. TCRdb reanalysed the multiplex PCR reads using MiXCR and keeps one entry per CDR3 protein. Here the sample spans about 300,000 distinct CDR3 sequences, about an eighth being singletons. Sequenced material: blood. The receptors come from a woman younger than 45 with Graves' hyperthyroidism that later progressed to Graves' ophthalmopathy.

The chain combines TRBV29-1 with TRBJ2-5; D is perhaps TRBD1 or TRBD2 (5 bases each). The CDR3 spans 13 residues. V was shortened by 5 bases and J by 4 bases, with 14 bases between the two germline ends. Per the germline V gene, CDR1 is SQVTM and CDR2 is ANQGSEA. The CDR3: CSVRGRATETQYF. The CDR3 DNA follows: TGCAGCGTTCGGGGCAGGGCGACAGAGACCCAGTACTTC.

In its sample, this clonotype was seen many times. V usage is TRBV20-1 and J usage is TRBJ2-2, with D possibly matching TRBD2 (6 bases). Germline-derived CDR1 and CDR2 are DFQATT and SNEGSKA (reference sequence). Trimming shortened V by 5 bases and J by 4 bases, and 14 bases separated the two germline ends. This CDR3 spans 14 amino acids. CDR3 residues: CSAAGSRATGELFF. In DNA, the CDR3 is TGCAGTGCTGCCGGGAGCCGTGCCACCGGGGAGCTGTTTTTT.

This clonotype has a count of ten or more. One end of the junction is discordant with germline, which a read error may explain. The chain combines TRBV7-8 with TRBJ2-7, with a tentative D call TRBD2 (5 bases). Germline loops: CDR1 SGHVS, CDR2 FQNEAQ. CDR3 length: 11 amino acids. CDR3 DNA: TGTGCCTGCAGCGACTACTACGAGCAGTACTTC. Residues: CACSDYYEQYF.

This clonotype was seen repeatedly, ten times or more. The chain employs TRBV7-7 and TRBJ2-1, with D perhaps TRBD2 (5 bases). V lost 1 base to trimming and J lost 6 bases, with 7 bases between them. This CDR3 region has 13 residues. Germline lookup yields CDR1 SSHAT and CDR2 FNYEAQ (reference sequence). The CDR3: CASSLEGVNEQFF. CDR3 DNA: TGTGCCAGCAGCTTAGAGGGAGTCAATGAGCAGTTCTTC.

V is TRBV19 and J is TRBJ1-2; D not certain. CDR1 is LNHDA and CDR2 is SQIVND in the germline V gene (reference sequence). V lost 4 bases to trimming and J lost 5 bases, with 17 bases between them. This CDR3 contains 15 residues. The CDR3 reads CASSTRTTASYGYTF. DNA for the CDR3: TGTGCCAGTAGTACCAGGACCACCGCGAGTTATGGCTACACCTTC.

This clonotype was counted ten times or more. V usage is TRBV18 and J usage is TRBJ2-5; no clear D. The CDR3 has 14 amino acids. Germline V CDR1 and CDR2: KGHSH, LQKENI. V gave up 4 bases and J gave up 2 bases, with 11 bases separating them. The CDR3 spells CASSLRHSQETQYF. In DNA, the CDR3 is TGTGCCAGCTCACTCCGACATTCACAAGAGACCCAGTACTTC. The full variable domain, in which reference TRBV18 and TRBJ2-5 provide the parts outside the CDR3, is NAGVMQNPRHLVRRRGQEARLRCSPMKGHSHVYWYRQLPEEGLKFMVYLQKENIIDESGMPKERFSAEFPKEGPSILRIQQVVRGDSAAYFCASSLRHSQETQYFGPGTRLLVL.

The CDR3 reads CASSSGASGTYEQYF. CDR3 coding DNA: TGTGCCAGCAGCTCCGGGGCTAGCGGAACCTACGAGCAGTACTTC. The rearrangement links TRBV7-2 to TRBJ2-7; 7 nucleotides agree with TRBD2. The CDR3 has 15 amino acids. V trimming: 4 bases; J trimming: 2 bases; junction bases outside the gene matches: 8. Per germline, CDR1 SGHTA and CDR2 FQGNSA.

This clonotype came up many times. The rearrangement joins TRBV9 to TRBJ2-5; tentatively, D is TRBD2 (5 bases). Trimming removed 3 bases at V and 7 bases at J, with 13 bases between. The CDR3 loop spans 13 amino acids. Germline V gene data show CDR1 as SGDLS and CDR2 as YYNGEE. CDR3 amino acids: CASSAAPGGTQYF. Here the CDR3 DNA reads TGTGCCAGCAGCGCAGCCCCCGGAGGGACCCAGTACTTC.

This clonotype appeared many times. The genes are TRBV7-9 and TRBJ2-7, with 7 bases matching TRBD1. This CDR3 spans 14 amino acids. V lost 6 bases, J lost 4 bases, and 9 bases stayed unmatched. Per the germline V gene, CDR1 is SEHNR and CDR2 is FQNEAQ (reference sequence). The CDR3 loop is CASSSGTASYEQYF. DNA for the CDR3: TGTGCCAGCAGTTCGGGGACAGCTTCATACGAGCAGTACTTC. The full variable domain, with the rest looked up from reference TRBV7-9 and TRBJ2-7, is DTGVSQNPRHKITKRGQNVTFRCDPISEHNRLYWYRQTLGQGPEFLTYFQNEAQLEKSRLLSDRFSAERPKGSFSTLEIQRTEQGDSAMYLCASSSGTASYEQYFGPGTRLTVT.

Comments on this clonotype: A much larger clone differs by one base, so this may be a read error. The chain couples TRBV20-1 to TRBJ1-1; D is possibly TRBD1 (5 bases). CDR1 is DFQATT and CDR2 is SNEGSKA in the germline V gene (reference sequence). The CDR3 has 12 residues. V was cut by 3 bases and J by 7 bases, with 12 bases left in between. CDR3 nucleotide sequence: TGCAGTGCTAGGAGGGGAGGCAATGAAGCTTTCTTT. As protein: CSARRGGNEAFF.

This clonotype appeared once. A much bigger clone sits one base away, suggesting this may be a read error. This chain joins TRBV6-2 or TRBV6-3 and TRBJ2-1; TRBD2 might be the D (5 bases). Looked up from germline, CDR1 is MNHEY and CDR2 is SVGEGT. The CDR3 extends over 14 amino acids. V lost 10 bases and J lost 10, with 23 bases in between. The CDR3 DNA reads TGTGCCACTACCGCTTCGGACGGAGGCAACGAGCAGTTCTTC. It codes for CATTASDGGNEQFF.

This clonotype was detected many times. This chain links TRBV6-1 with TRBJ1-1; 8 bases map to TRBD1. The V gene end was trimmed by 6 bases and the J gene end by 1 base; junction bases not matched to a gene: 4. Germline-derived CDR1 and CDR2 are MNHNS and SASEGT. The CDR3 sequence is 14 residues long. CDR3 protein: CASSHGQGNTEAFF. CDR3 DNA: TGTGCCAGCAGCCATGGACAGGGGAACACTGAAGCTTTCTTT.

This clonotype has more than one count but fewer than ten. This chain joins TRBV7-2 and TRBJ1-4, with D possibly TRBD1 on 6 matching bases. Germline lookup yields CDR1 SGHTA and CDR2 FQGNSA. This CDR3 has 15 amino acids. Trimming took 6 bases from V and 2 from J, leaving 13 bases between them. CDR3: CASRFTGTTNEKLFF. The CDR3 DNA reads TGTGCCAGCAGATTCACAGGGACCACTAATGAAAAACTGTTTTTT.

There are many counts of this clonotype. The chain couples TRBV2 to TRBJ2-1; maybe TRBD2 (5 bases). Between the trimmed V and J ends, which lost 3 bases and 0 bases, there was a span of 9 bases. The CDR3 runs 15 residues. The germline V gene has CDR1 SNHLY and CDR2 FYNNEI. The CDR3 DNA follows: TGTGCCAGCAGTGACCCGGGGAGCTCCTACAATGAGCAGTTCTTC. Translated, it gives CASSDPGSSYNEQFF.

Many counts were recorded for this clonotype. CDR3 loop: CASRQGLNEKLFF. The CDR3, as DNA: TGTGCCAGCCGACAAGGGCTCAATGAAAAACTGTTTTTT. This rearrangement joins TRBV6-1 to TRBJ1-4; D gene unclear. Germline CDR1 MNHNS, CDR2 SASEGT. This CDR3 contains 13 residues. Trimming removed 8 bases from V and 5 bases from J, with 12 bases in between.

This clonotype showed up many times. The chain employs TRBV19 and TRBJ1-5, with no clear D. V lost 5 bases and J lost 2, with 10 bases in between. The CDR3 length is 14 residues. CDR1 LNHDA and CDR2 SQIVND come from the germline V gene (reference sequence). The CDR3: CASSWGGGNQPQHF. CDR3 nucleotide sequence: TGTGCCAGTAGTTGGGGAGGAGGCAATCAGCCCCAGCATTTT.

Turning to this clonotype: At one boundary the junction diverges from the germline segment, which might be a read error. V and J are TRBV9 and TRBJ2-1; TRBD1 matches at 8 bases. Per germline, CDR1 SGDLS and CDR2 YYNGEE. This CDR3 is 16 amino acids long. The CDR3 nucleotides are TGTGCCAGCAGCGTCTCTCCAGGGGGCTCCTACAATGAGCAGCTCTTC. This codes for CASSVSPGGSYNEQLF.

The J gene is TRBJ1-1, the V gene TRBV11-3; D is perhaps TRBD1 (5 bases). Germline V gene data show CDR1 as SGHNT and CDR2 as YENEEA. The CDR3 is 14 residues long. V was pared by 0 bases and J by 5 bases, with 10 bases between. CDR3 coding DNA: TGTGCCAGCAGCTTAGATTTCGGGGGTACTGAAGCTTTCTTT. Protein: CASSLDFGGTEAFF.